One sample yielded the 27 T cell receptor beta chains listed below, sequenced in a study of control samples from healthy donors and cancer patients. TCRdb keeps only in-frame clones here, not all; method: immunoSEQ multiplex PCR. Among about 94,000 clones listed, about nine tenths were seen once. The sequencing sample was made of blood. These receptors came from a young woman in good health.

The count of this clone is one. CDR3 residues: CASSLTAYQETQYF. The CDR3 DNA sequence: TGTGCCAGCAGCTTGACGGCTTACCAAGAGACCCAGTACTTC. The chain recombines TRBV7-9 with TRBJ2-5, with D unclear. This CDR3 region has 14 residues. V lost 3 bases to trimming and J lost 0 bases, with 8 bases between them. Germline V gene data show CDR1 as SEHNR and CDR2 as FQNEAQ (reference sequence). Combining the CDR3 with reference TRBV7-9 and TRBJ2-5 gives the whole variable domain DTGVSQNPRHKITKRGQNVTFRCDPISEHNRLYWYRQTLGQGPEFLTYFQNEAQLEKSRLLSDRFSAERPKGSFSTLEIQRTEQGDSAMYLCASSLTAYQETQYFGPGTRLLVL.

The chain carries TRBV19 and TRBJ1-4; D gene uncertain. This CDR3 has 15 residues. From germline, CDR1 is LNHDA and CDR2 SQIVND (reference sequence). V lost 5 bases to trimming and J lost 3 bases, with 13 bases between them. CDR3 in amino acids: CASSPSWLPNEKLFF. In DNA form, the CDR3 reads TGTGCCAGTAGTCCTAGCTGGTTGCCTAATGAAAAACTGTTTTTT.

The gene calls are TRBV5-1 and TRBJ1-4; D is unresolved. Trimming took off 1 base at V and 7 bases at J, with 5 bases between the two ends. The V gene's germline CDR1 is SGHRS and CDR2 YFSETQ. The length of the CDR3 is 12 residues. This CDR3 is CASSLIGEKLFF. The CDR3 DNA reads as TGCGCCAGCAGCTTGATTGGTGAAAAACTGTTTTTT.

The chain couples TRBV9 to TRBJ1-6; D gene ambiguous. The CDR3 contains 15 residues. Germline CDR1 and CDR2: SGDLS and YYNGEE. V was trimmed by 0 bases and J by 8 bases, leaving 12 bases between them. Here the CDR3 reads CASSVAPSIDSPLHF. The CDR3 DNA follows: TGTGCCAGCAGCGTAGCTCCGAGTATAGATTCACCCCTCCACTTT.

The V and J genes are TRBV7-3 and TRBJ2-3, with TRBD2 matching over 9 bases. The length of the CDR3 is 16 residues. Losses at the gene ends were 0 bases for V and 2 bases for J; bases not matched to a gene: 3. The germline V gene has CDR1 SGHTA and CDR2 FQGTGA. The CDR3 DNA sequence: TGTGCCAGCAGCTTAACTCTAGCGGGGCCCACAGATACGCAGTATTTT. As protein: CASSLTLAGPTDTQYF.

The J gene is TRBJ2-1, the V gene TRBV3-1 (or the pseudogene TRBV3-2), with D perhaps assigned TRBD1 or TRBD2 (5 bases each). Germline V lookup: CDR1 LGHDT, CDR2 YNNKEL (reference sequence). This CDR3 has 12 residues. The germline V and J ends were trimmed by 8 bases and 8 bases, with 13 bases remaining between them. As DNA, the CDR3 is TGTGCCAGCTCAATGGGGCGGGATGAGCAGTTCTTC. It is translated as CASSMGRDEQFF.

This clone was seen a single time. The rearrangement uses TRBV5-1 and TRBJ1-1; TRBD1 agrees at 7 bases. V trimming: 5 bases; J trimming: 1 base; junction bases outside the gene matches: 8. From germline, CDR1 is SGHRS and CDR2 YFSETQ. The CDR3 length is 15 residues. CDR3 sequence reads: CASRAGGTANTEAFF. For the CDR3, the DNA is TGCGCCAGCAGGGCCGGTGGGACAGCGAACACTGAAGCTTTCTTT.

The rearrangement links TRBV19 to TRBJ1-5; D is uncertain. The CDR3 totals 11 residues. Looked up from germline, CDR1 is LNHDA and CDR2 is SQIVND (reference sequence). Trimming stripped 4 bases from V and 7 bases from J, with 5 bases between. CDR3 nucleotide sequence: TGTGCCAGTAGTAATGGGCAGCCCCAGCATTTT. It specifies CASSNGQPQHF.

The genes are TRBV11-2 and TRBJ2-5, with 7 bases aligning to TRBD1. The CDR3 runs 14 residues. The trim removed 3 bases at V and 9 bases at J, leaving 10 bases unmatched. The germline CDR1 and CDR2 sequences are SGHAT and FQNNGV. The CDR3 loop is CASSLYRGPEAQYF. For the CDR3, the DNA is TGTGCCAGCAGCTTGTACAGGGGCCCGGAGGCCCAGTACTTC.

V usage is TRBV7-8 and J usage is TRBJ1-6; D not certain. Trimming shortened V by 1 base and J by 9 bases, and 10 bases separated the two germline ends. Germline assignment: CDR1 SGHVS and CDR2 FQNEAQ. The CDR3 is made up of 14 amino acids. The CDR3 DNA is TGTGCCAGCAGCTTAGGAGGGTCGGGTTCACCCCTCCACTTT. This gives the protein CASSLGGSGSPLHF.

The J gene is TRBJ2-1, the V gene TRBV19; TRBD2 matches 10 bases. The length of the CDR3 is 17 residues. The V gene end was trimmed by 4 bases and the J gene end by 0 bases; junction bases not matched to a gene: 6. Germline loops: CDR1 LNHDA, CDR2 SQIVND (reference sequence). The CDR3, as DNA: TGTGCCAGTAGTAGTAGCGGGGGGACTAGCTCCTACAATGAGCAGTTCTTC. Its protein is CASSSSGGTSSYNEQFF.

The V and J genes are TRBV6-5 and TRBJ2-1; possibly TRBD2 for D (6 bases). V lost 2 bases to trimming and J lost 9 bases, with 17 bases between them. CDR3 length equals 15 residues. Germline V gene lookup returns CDR1 MNHEY and CDR2 SVGAGI. This chain's CDR3 is CASSYTPGLRGEQFF. The CDR3 nucleotides read TGTGCCAGCAGTTACACGCCGGGACTGCGGGGTGAGCAGTTCTTC.

This chain links TRBV27 with TRBJ1-1, with a weak D call TRBD1 (5 bases). V was pared by 4 bases and J by 3 bases, with 12 bases between. Germline values: CDR1 MNHEY, CDR2 SMNVEV (reference sequence). The CDR3 spans 14 residues. This CDR3 reads CASSSPGTDTEAFF. The CDR3 bases are TGTGCCAGCAGTTCCCCGGGGACCGACACTGAAGCTTTCTTT.

The CDR3 DNA sequence: TGTGCCAGCTCACCAGCTATAGGGATTGACACTGAAGCTTTCTTT. Protein: CASSPAIGIDTEAFF. This chain links TRBV18 with TRBJ1-1; D unclear. Trimming cost V 2 bases and J 3 bases, with 13 bases left between them. Germline loops: CDR1 KGHSH, CDR2 LQKENI. The CDR3 length is 15 residues.

The V and J genes are TRBV12-3 or TRBV12-4 and TRBJ1-4, with 8 bases lining up with TRBD1. The V gene end was trimmed by 5 bases and the J gene end by 8 bases; junction bases not matched to a gene: 4. This CDR3 is 13 amino acids long. The CDR3 bases are TGTGCCAGCAGTACAGGGGGGAGGGAAAAACTGTTTTTT. Its protein product is CASSTGGREKLFF.

The rearrangement links TRBV10-1 to TRBJ1-1; D possibly corresponds to TRBD1 (5 bases). The CDR3 has 13 amino acids. Germline CDR1 reads WNHNN; CDR2 reads SYGVQD (reference sequence). The V end lost 5 bases, the J end lost 0 bases, and 7 bases lay between the germline ends. CDR3 region: CASSPDMNTEAFF. The CDR3 DNA is TGCGCCAGCAGTCCGGACATGAACACTGAAGCTTTCTTT.

For this clone: At one boundary the junction diverges from the germline segment, which might be a read error. The V gene is TRBV10-1, the J gene TRBJ2-1; D may be TRBD1 or TRBD2 (5 bases each). The germline gives CDR1 WNHNN, CDR2 SYGVQD (reference sequence). The CDR3 extends over 14 amino acids. In nucleotides, the CDR3 is TGCGCCAGCAGTCCCGACAGACTATACAGTGAGCAGTTCTTC. Its protein product is CASSPDRLYSEQFF.

The chain uses TRBV5-5 and TRBJ2-3; 8 nucleotides match TRBD1. V gave up 4 bases and J gave up 1 base; unmatched junction bases: 11. Germline assignment: CDR1 SGHKS and CDR2 YYEKEE (reference sequence). The CDR3 sequence is 17 residues long. For the CDR3, the DNA is TGTGCCAGCAGCCGTCCACAGGGGGGCGCCGGCACAGATACGCAGTATTTT. This codes for CASSRPQGGAGTDTQYF.

The rearrangement joins TRBV11-2 to TRBJ1-3, with D possibly being TRBD1 (5 bases). Trimming shortened V by 3 bases and J by 3 bases, and 9 bases separated the two germline ends. This CDR3 spans 14 amino acids. The V gene's germline CDR1 is SGHAT and CDR2 FQNNGV. The CDR3 sequence: CASSLGGDGNTIYF. The CDR3, as DNA: TGTGCCAGCAGCTTGGGAGGGGATGGAAACACCATATATTTT.

This sequence joins TRBV27 and TRBJ1-6, with a possible D match to TRBD1 (5 bases). The V end was cut by 5 bases, the J end by 4 bases, with 12 bases between. The CDR3 covers 15 residues. CDR1 and CDR2 (germline): MNHEY, SMNVEV (reference sequence). Here the CDR3 DNA reads TGTGCCAGCAGTCAGACAGTGAATTATAATTCACCCCTCCACTTT. It yields the protein CASSQTVNYNSPLHF.

This chain uses TRBV11-2 with TRBJ2-3, with 10 positions matching TRBD2. V dropped 5 bases and J dropped 5; count of bases not matched to a gene: 13. The CDR3 spans 17 residues. Per the germline V gene, CDR1 is SGHAT and CDR2 is FQNNGV. The CDR3 nucleotides read TGTGCCAGCAGCGCTGCCCCGCCCCTAGCGGGGGAAGATACGCAGTATTTT. It specifies CASSAAPPLAGEDTQYF.

The rearrangement links TRBV5-5 to TRBJ1-4; D is perhaps TRBD1 (5 bases). From germline, CDR1 is SGHKS and CDR2 YYEKEE (reference sequence). The CDR3 loop spans 15 amino acids. V lost 3 bases and J 3 bases, leaving 12 bases between the germline ends. The CDR3 reads CASSWGSAPNEKLFF. CDR3 in DNA: TGTGCCAGCAGCTGGGGGTCTGCCCCTAATGAAAAACTGTTTTTT.

The gene calls are TRBV3-1 (or the pseudogene TRBV3-2) and TRBJ2-1; TRBD2 aligns across 10 bases. After removal of 0 bases from V and 7 bases from J, the junction contained 12 bases not matched to a gene. Germline values: CDR1 LGHDT, CDR2 YNNKEL (reference sequence). The CDR3 spans 18 residues. CDR3 nucleotide sequence: TGTGCCAGCAGCCAAGATCTAGGGCTAGCGGGGGCTCTGAATGAGCAGTTCTTC. Amino acids: CASSQDLGLAGALNEQFF.

The sample holds one count of this clone. V is TRBV7-9 and J is TRBJ1-1; no reliable D call. This CDR3 region has 14 residues. The V gene lost 0 bases and the J gene lost 2 bases, with 7 bases spanning the gap. Looked up from germline, CDR1 is SEHNR and CDR2 is FQNEAQ (reference sequence). As DNA, the CDR3 is TGTGCCAGCAGCTTAGCGGAGATTAACACTGAAGCTTTCTTT. It encodes CASSLAEINTEAFF.

This chain connects TRBV20-1 to TRBJ1-6, with D uncertain. The V gene lost 3 bases and the J gene lost 7 bases, with 13 bases spanning the gap. CDR3 length: 14 residues. Looked up from germline, CDR1 is DFQATT and CDR2 is SNEGSKA (reference sequence). The CDR3, as DNA: TGCAGTGCTAGTAGTAGCTTGGGAAATTCACCCCTCCACTTT. It yields the protein CSASSSLGNSPLHF.

This rearrangement joins TRBV6-4 to TRBJ2-3; the match to TRBD2 covers 10 bases. This CDR3 is 15 amino acids long. Germline CDR1 MRHNA, CDR2 SNTAGT. The ends lost 6 bases at V and 4 bases at J; junction bases unmatched: 7. CDR3 bases: TGTGCCAGCAGGGCCAGCGGGGGGGCCTCAGATACGCAGTATTTT. The encoded protein is CASRASGGASDTQYF.

This chain joins TRBV19 and TRBJ2-7; D possibly corresponds to TRBD1 (6 bases). Trimming took 2 bases from V and 2 from J, leaving 7 bases between them. The CDR3 has 13 amino acids. CDR1 and CDR2 from the germline V gene are LNHDA and SQIVND (reference sequence). The CDR3 here is CASSIRQAYEQYF. In nucleotides, the CDR3 is TGTGCCAGTAGTATACGACAGGCCTACGAGCAGTACTTC.